This T cell receptor (beta chain) is from a study of response to subunit inactivated influenza vaccine. V was trimmed by 6 bases and J by 0 bases, leaving 18 bases between them. Germline V gives CDR1 MDHEN, CDR2 SYDVKM. This CDR3 comprises 18 residues. TCRdb ran MiXCR on the RT-PCR reads and lists one entry per CDR3 protein. In the table there are about 540,000 distinct CDR3 sequences, under 25% of which are singletons. The same data also contributed to another study, on T cells expressing NK-cell markers. That paper notes: Libraries used 5'RACE template switching adding universal primer site and UMIs. Obtained from sorted CD3+CD56+NKG2C+, CD3+CD56+NKG2C- and CD3+CD56-NKG2C+ T cells were the TCR beta repertoires. Seropositivity for HCMV was found in seven of the eight sequenced donors, with one seronegative.

The sequences come from CD4+ T cells sorted from PBMCs, collected about 11 days after vaccination. The clonotype originates from a man over 45 who received an inactivated influenza vaccine. The V call is TRBV28, the J call TRBJ2-6, with a possible D match to TRBD2 (7 bases). The CDR3, as DNA: TGTGCCAGCAGCACCCCCTCCGGGGGGCTCTCTGGGGCCAACGTCCTGACTTTC. It specifies CASSTPSGGLSGANVLTF.